This TCR beta chain stems from a study of cytomegalovirus exposure and HLA in healthy donors. General study points: A few chains tied to CMV proved CMV antigen-specific in vitro.

Germline V CDR1 and CDR2: ENHRY, SYGVKD. CDR3 length: 13 amino acids. Trimming pared 4 bases from V and 7 bases from J, leaving 13 bases between. In regard to this clone: Its specificity is unknown.

It was with 60 Vbeta and 13 Jbeta primers that the PCR ran. Data came from immunoSEQ multiplex PCR; TCRdb stores just in-frame clones and leaves some out. The data contain about 140,000 clones, 55% to 75% of them seen just once; the ten biggest clones take up around 4.2%. The receptor was derived from a man aged 50 or older in good health and CMV-seropositive. The sequenced sample was PBMCs. The chain is built from TRBV10-3 and TRBJ1-1; D perhaps matches TRBD1 (5 bases). This CDR3 reads CAISVQGTREAFF. In nucleotides, the CDR3 is TGTGCCATCAGTGTCCAGGGTACCCGTGAAGCTTTCTTT.